This T cell receptor (beta chain) emerged from a study of T cells in Graves' hyperthyroidism and ophthalmopathy. This clonotype was seen a handful of times. Its cognate antigen is unknown. The CDR3 is 13 amino acids. Germline assignment: CDR1 MNHEY and CDR2 SVGAGI. Trimming took 7 bases from V and 10 from J, leaving 16 bases between them. General study findings and limits: Also found in blood were most expanded thyroid clonotypes above 0.001.

TCR beta CDR3 regions were amplified from RNA. RT-PCR in the first round (using the HTBI primer set) targeted the TCR CDR3. MiXCR was run by TCRdb on the multiplex PCR reads, yielding one entry per CDR3 protein. This table has 500,000 to 800,000 distinct CDR3 sequences, approximately 42% appearing once. Sequenced sample: peripheral blood or thyroid tissue (not recorded which). V usage is TRBV6-5 and J usage is TRBJ1-4; D possibly corresponds to TRBD1 (6 bases). The clonotype was recovered from an adult man with Graves' disease, either hyperthyroidism or ophthalmopathy (not recorded which). The CDR3, as DNA: TGTGCCAGCACGACAGGAACGGGAGGAAAACTGTTTTTT. This gives the protein CASTTGTGGKLFF.